This TCR beta chain was identified in a study of cytomegalovirus exposure and HLA in healthy donors (dated by TCRdb to about 2017). For the wider study: An earlier analysis of 587 of the donors reported around 280 Gb of sequence data and around 100 million unique TCR beta sequences obtained from about 170 million T cells. Donor age, sex, ethnicity and CMV serostatus were compiled together with the repertoire data. Genome-wide SNP genotypes for about three fifths of the roughly 670 donors were used in a later genetic analysis, which treated that subset as a discovery cohort. In the later analysis, no new phenotypic data were used to find candidate immune exposures; instead, reliance was placed on TCR beta sequences and their occurrence across donors. To predict cytomegalovirus infection status, the study combined high-throughput TCR immunosequencing, statistical association of individual TCRs with disease status, and machine learning. Approximately 300 gigabases of sequencing data and roughly 80 million unique TCR sequences made up an early release that covered approximately 700 HLA-typed donors. Class I and class II HLA loci were covered by the typing at four-digit resolution. The study was designed to test whether signatures of past pathogen exposure could be identified by cataloging public T cell receptors. Of the 300 to 450 genotyped donors, over 70% fell in the genetic ancestry cluster associated with self-reported Caucasian donors. To study patterns of TCR occurrence, a later analysis re-analyzed previously published TCR beta repertoires from several hundred donors and added high-resolution HLA genotyping. Every discovery cohort repertoire had been produced on one sequencing platform. In an earlier analysis of over 550 of the donors, high-throughput TCR beta sequencing was used to judge whether each TCR beta V gene segment behaved as functional or pseudogenic. Typing coverage varied by locus: about 629-640 donors for A, B, C, DRB1 and DQB1; under 550 for DQA1; more than 600 for DPA1; more than 450 for DPB1. Among some 410 genotyped donors of the cohort, an average of 235,054 unique TCR beta nucleotide sequences were sequenced per donor, approximately 20% of them non-productive. Besides the first cohort of 500 to 700 subjects, a separate validation cohort made up of 120 different subjects was used. About five DR-DQ haplotypes were treated as single units for association and clustering because of strong linkage in the cohort. The study used immunosequencing to profile the T cell repertoires of 666 subjects and linked those repertoires to cytomegalovirus serostatus.

In total, more than 500 healthy bone marrow donors made up the cohort. All cohort members were sampled while nominally healthy, although unrecorded immune exposures were likely present. The donor was CMV seronegative and belonged to the group of under 400 seronegative cohort members. Each donor provided a peripheral blood sample, and peripheral blood mononuclear cells were used for TCR beta sequencing. Genomic DNA was extracted from the blood cell samples with the Qiagen DNeasy Blood Extraction Kit. Of note for this clone: The antigen it recognizes is unknown. No per-base quality is available; no much larger clone lies one base away.

The germline ends are 8 bases apart after V is trimmed by 5 bases and J by 0 bases. CDR1 and CDR2, looked up from the germline V gene, are MNHEY and SVGAGI. The CDR3 covers 14 residues, taking in both the cysteine and the phenylalanine. Of the read, only the CDR3 DNA is kept; its 42 bases are in frame from base 1. The research as a whole found: In a later analysis, TCR association rates were found to vary across HLA loci, with the most associated TCRs seen for DRB1 alleles and the fewest for HLA-C alleles. In a later analysis, most CMV-associated TCR beta chains were found to appear HLA-restricted, with HLA associations seemingly driven largely by CMV exposure. A further reported finding was that TCR beta sequences accurately predicted the HLA-A and HLA-B alleles for most subjects in the first cohort. Linkage disequilibrium might explain the correlated functional status among segregating V segments, but an unknown experimental factor could not be ruled out. In a later genetic analysis, fewer N-insertions in productive TCRs were reported among donors in an Asian-associated ancestry cluster than the roughly 700-donor mean. Immune exposure information for the cohort was limited to CMV serostatus. Only TCR beta chains were sequenced in this cohort, and the absence of alpha or paired-chain data limited detectable features. In both the original and validation cohorts, the classifier was reported to diagnose cytomegalovirus status with high specificity and sensitivity. In a later analysis, several top co-occurrence clusters were reported to appear linked to parvovirus B19, influenza, CMV and Epstein-Barr virus. The sequencing pipeline was judged likely to have produced a cluster of highly shared sequence variants as a technical artifact. The 87-base-pair reads could not distinguish some IMGT-functional V segments, including TRBV6-2 and TRBV6-3, so those segments were excluded. It was suggested by the authors that the approach could potentially be generalized to other disease states and immunological phenotypes. Across donors, most TCR sequences were observed very rarely, whereas some public TCRs were present in many individuals. The presence/absence analyses assumed that sequencing depth was roughly uniform across donors, and that assumption may not be true. In the study, around 150 TCR beta chains were listed as associated with cytomegalovirus. Compared with equally common non-associated chains, HLA-associated TCR beta chains in a later analysis were more clonally expanded and had lower generation probabilities. Specific HLA alleles were associated with 18,000 or so TCR beta sequences at a false discovery rate of 0.05 in a later analysis. In vitro tests confirmed that three of the cytomegalovirus-associated TCR beta chains recognize cytomegalovirus antigens. A later genetic analysis associated a missense DCLRE1C variant with V-gene and J-gene trimming of TCR beta chains, and an independent cohort replicated the association. Broadly in line with IMGT annotations, most TCR beta V segments showed up in productive rearrangements about 87% or about 30% of the time in an earlier analysis of 450 to 750 of the donors. Because HLA typing was missing for some donors at each locus, association tests included only the typed subset. Strong co-occurrence of HLA alleles, especially DR and DQ, made assigning TCR associations to individual alleles difficult. Because counts were too low, 15 or so rarely observed V segments, including chromosome 9 orphons, were excluded from the earlier analysis of under 650 of the donors.

The library was prepared using the immunoSEQ multiplex PCR assay. For the multiplex PCR, a mixture combining 60 forward primers for TCR Vbeta segments and 13 reverse primers for TCR Jbeta segments was used. A multiplex PCR assay on genomic DNA amplified the CDR3 region of rearranged TCR beta genes. Amplified TCR beta libraries were sequenced as 87-base-pair reads on the Illumina HiSeq System. For the original study's pipeline: Across the 700 or so repertoires, a later analysis counted 75 million to 90 million unique TCR beta chains, roughly 11 million of which were shared by at least two donors. A nearest-neighbor algorithm error-corrected the raw reads and collapsed the reads into unique sequences, merging closely related sequences to remove PCR and sequencing errors. V, D and J gene segments were assigned by aligning CDR3 sequences to IMGT reference sequences. For a sequence to be retained, at least a six-nucleotide match to both a V gene segment and a J gene segment was required. Rearrangements were called productive when the CDR3 lacked stop codons and stayed in frame with V and J; all others were non-productive. CDR3 was defined according to IMGT convention as the region running from the second conserved V-encoded cysteine to the conserved J-encoded phenylalanine. Sequences without an unambiguous match to a single V gene segment were excluded from the earlier analysis of a few hundred of the donors. In an earlier analysis of approximately 590 of the donors, V segments were called functional above 56.7% productive rearrangements and were called segregating when the between-donor standard deviation exceeded 5%. To diagnose cytomegalovirus status from the catalog of TCR beta chain sequences, a statistical classification framework was built. V and J gene assignment, in a later analysis, came from comparing TCR nucleotide sequences with IMGT/GENE-DB human TR gene sequences. In a later analysis, CDR3 sequences and most-parsimonious VDJ recombination scenarios were assigned using the TCRdist pipeline. In a later analysis, each TCR beta chain was defined by its CDR3 amino acid sequence together with its V-gene family, and reads without a unique V-gene family were excluded. A later analysis removed several hundred highly shared, low-generation-probability nucleotide sequences to deal with suspected cross-contamination and a sequencing artifact. In a later analysis, a clonal expansion index for each public chain was calculated from normalized within-repertoire ranks of inferred template counts. Generation probabilities in a later analysis came from a VDJ recombination model fitted to out-of-frame rearrangements, and those results were checked against IGoR. In a later analysis, hypergeometric tests were used to score TCR-TCR, TCR-HLA and TCR-CMV co-occurrence, with a repertoire-size bias correction applied to TCR pairs. In a later analysis, false discovery rates were estimated by permuting HLA or CMV assignments 20 times. In a later analysis, co-occurring TCRs were grouped using DBSCAN, with TCRdist sequence similarity added in when clustering inside HLA-allele-positive subsets. For co-occurrence clustering, repertoires with fewer than 30,000 or more than 120,000 public chains were excluded, along with roughly 5 repertoires with anomalous nucleotide sharing. Here the immuneACCESS table is served through TCRdb, limited to in-frame sequences with V and J called. Missing clones are a known gap in these copies; in checked studies unresolved V genes cover under half, and the rest lacks a known reason. V and J calls and clone size follow that table, whereas D and trimming were derived from the DNA. The sample table contains 100,000 to 150,000 clones; only one count was recorded for under 90% of them. The ten largest make up less than 0.75% of the sample.

The chain is assembled from TRBV6-5 and TRBJ1-5; the D gene identity is not certain. Sequenced sample: PBMCs. The sequence derives from a man between 18 and 35 years old in good health and CMV-seronegative. The CDR3 protein: CASSGGSSNQPQHF. The DNA sequence is given as TGTGCCAGCAGTGGAGGGAGTAGCAATCAGCCCCAGCATTTT.